This T cell receptor (beta chain) was found in a study of T cells after posttransplantation cyclophosphamide. Cyclophosphamide on days +3 and +4 followed busulfan-fludarabine conditioning and a marrow graft. Germline CDR1 and CDR2: MGHRA and YSYEKL. The CDR3 covers 16 residues. Trimming pared 6 bases from V and 3 bases from J, leaving 19 bases between. Measured with immunoSEQ multiplex PCR; TCRdb has only the in-frame clones, and not every one. Found here are over 8,500 clones, approximately 81% of them singletons; the top ten hold roughly 5.2%. Sequenced material: PBMCs, taken after allogeneic stem cell transplant with posttransplant cyclophosphamide. The V gene is TRBV4-1, the J gene TRBJ2-3, with a tentative D call TRBD1 (6 bases). This clonotype was sampled from a female patient in her fifties who received an allogeneic stem cell transplant from a related donor, was CMV-positive, and had no GVHD. Some T cells may possibly be graft donor cells. The CDR3 bases are TGCGCCAGCAGACCTACCGGGACACGAGGTACAGATACGCAGTATTTT. Translating gives CASRPTGTRGTDTQYF.